The rows below give T cell receptor beta chains drawn from one sample of a study of response to subunit inactivated influenza vaccine. From the RT-PCR reads, TCRdb called clonotypes with MiXCR, one entry per CDR3 protein. The table lists around 480,000 distinct CDR3 sequences, approximately 11% of them singletons. Sequenced here: PBMCs from blood, sampled 40 to 50 days after vaccination. Receptor source: a man aged 45-65 years who received an inactivated influenza vaccine. CDR3s include the opening cysteine and the closing phenylalanine or tryptophan. The D gene is left open where the match is weak. Some rows mark clone size as missing; the rest say once, few, many or name a class of expanded clone.

j_call v_call clone_size cdr3_length d_call cdr3_nt cdr3_aa
TRBJ2-3 TRBV12-3/TRBV12-4 few 13 NA TGTGCCAGCAGTTTTAAGGGGGGAGATACGCAGTATTTT CASSFKGGDTQYF
TRBJ2-3 TRBV5-1 NA 11 TRBD1 TGCGCCAGCAGCACCGGACAGGGACAGTATTTT CASSTGQGQYF
TRBJ2-1 TRBV6-1 NA 13 NA TGTGCCAGCAGCCCTGCGGAAGTACCAAGTTGGTTCTTC CASSPAEVPSWFF
TRBJ2-3 TRBV11-2 many 15 NA TGTGCCAGCAGCCCGGACAGACGTCACACAGATACGCAGTATTTT CASSPDRRHTDTQYF
TRBJ1-2 TRBV6-6 many 12 NA TGTGCCAGCAGCAGAAGTAACTATGGCCACACCTTC CASSRSNYGHTF
TRBJ2-3 TRBV7-8 few 16 NA TGTGCCAGCAGCCTTAAATGGGGCCCCCACACAGATACGCAGTATTTT CASSLKWGPHTDTQYF
TRBJ2-1 TRBV12-3/TRBV12-4 many 15 TRBD2 TGTGCCAGCAGTCAAGAGACTAGCGGGAGCTATGAGCAGTTCTTC CASSQETSGSYEQFF
TRBJ2-1 TRBV7-8 NA 17 TRBD2 TGTGCCAGCAGCCCTAGTAGCGGGACCCTCTCCTACAATGAGCAGTTCTTC CASSPSSGTLSYNEQFF
TRBJ1-5 TRBV5-1 NA 14 NA TGCGCCAGCAGCACGGGTGTAGGAAATCAGCCCCAGCATTTT CASSTGVGNQPQHF
TRBJ2-2 TRBV25-1 NA 12 NA TGTGCCAGCAGTCAGCCCGGCGGGGAGCTGTTTTTT CASSQPGGELFF
TRBJ1-2 TRBV12-3/TRBV12-4 many 16 TRBD1 TGTGCCAGCAGTCCATCCGGGGGGACAGCACCATATGGCTACACCTTC CASSPSGGTAPYGYTF
TRBJ1-6 TRBV12-3/TRBV12-4 few 14 TRBD1 TGTGCCAGCAGCGGGACAGACTATAATTCACCCCTCCACTTT CASSGTDYNSPLHF
TRBJ2-7 TRBV5-1 many 15 NA TGCGCCAGCAGCTTGGAGCAAGACCGCGGGCCCGAGCAGTACTTC CASSLEQDRGPEQYF
TRBJ2-5 TRBV20-1 NA 10 NA TGCACCCCGGAAGCAGAGACCCAGTACTTC CTPEAETQYF
TRBJ1-2 TRBV15 NA 15 TRBD1 TGTGCCACCAGCAGAGAGCGGACAGGGCCCTATGGCTACACCTTC CATSRERTGPYGYTF
TRBJ2-5 TRBV20-1 few 14 NA TGCAGTGCCACCATTCTGGAGTTAAGGGAGACCCAGTACTTC CSATILELRETQYF
TRBJ2-5 TRBV12-3/TRBV12-4 few 17 TRBD2 TGTGCCAGCAGTTCTTCTGAGACTAGCGGGGGGCTTCAGACCCAGTACTTC CASSSSETSGGLQTQYF
TRBJ1-4 TRBV7-9 NA 15 NA TGTGCCAGCAGCTCGCTCAGGACAACTAATGAAAAACTGTTTTTT CASSSLRTTNEKLFF
TRBJ2-7 TRBV19 NA 16 TRBD2 TGTGCCAGTAGTTCCGGGACTAGCGGGACTGCCTACGAGCAGTACTTC CASSSGTSGTAYEQYF
TRBJ2-5 TRBV6-5 NA 15 NA TGTGCCAGCAGTTACTCGACGGGGGAACAAGAGACCCAGTACTTC CASSYSTGEQETQYF
TRBJ2-3 TRBV6-2/TRBV6-3 NA 16 TRBD2 TGTGCCAGCACTTCCGGACTAGCGGGGGCCCCAGATACGCAGTATTTT CASTSGLAGAPDTQYF
TRBJ2-7 TRBV6-2/TRBV6-3 few 15 NA TGTGCCAGCAGTTACTCGATTGCCTTATCCTACGAGCAGTACTTC CASSYSIALSYEQYF
TRBJ1-6 TRBV5-1 NA 13 NA TGCGCCAGCAGCTTGGATTCGAGGTCACCCCTCCACTTT CASSLDSRSPLHF
TRBJ2-7 TRBV9 NA 16 NA TGTGCCAGCAGCGTAGCCCCACGGGCGGCGGACTACGAGCAGTACTTC CASSVAPRAADYEQYF
TRBJ2-4 TRBV2 few 14 NA TGTGCCAGCAGTGAATGGGCCGAGAAAAACATTCAGTACTTC CASSEWAEKNIQYF
TRBJ1-1 TRBV6-6 many 13 NA TGTGCCAGCAGTTACTCGTATGAAACTGAAGCTTTCTTT CASSYSYETEAFF
TRBJ2-7 TRBV7-9 few 14 NA TGTGCCATCGATGGGCAGGCCGGTTCCTACGAGCAGTACTTC CAIDGQAGSYEQYF
TRBJ2-1 TRBV5-1 NA 14 TRBD2 TGCGCCAGCAGCTTGGTGCGGGGGAGAGATGAGCAGTTCTTC CASSLVRGRDEQFF
TRBJ2-1 TRBV20-1 many 14 TRBD2 TGCAGTGCTCGGATAGCGGGGGGGCTAAATGAGCAGTTCTTC CSARIAGGLNEQFF
TRBJ2-1 TRBV15 many 14 NA TGTGCCACCAGCAGAGGGGACGACCGGTCTGAGCAGTTCTTC CATSRGDDRSEQFF
TRBJ2-3 TRBV18 NA 15 TRBD2 TGTGCCAGCTCATTTAGCGGGATCCGGCAAGATACGCAGTATTTT CASSFSGIRQDTQYF
TRBJ2-1 TRBV4-3 many 15 NA TGCGCCAGCAGCCAAGATTGGGGGGAGCTCTATGAGCAGTTCTTC CASSQDWGELYEQFF
TRBJ2-3 TRBV4-2 many 15 NA TGTGCCAGCAGCCAAGGCCCCGACACCCAAGATACGCAGTATTTT CASSQGPDTQDTQYF
TRBJ2-3 TRBV11-2 few 15 NA TGTGCCAGCAGCTTTTCATACAGAAGCACAGATACGCAGTATTTT CASSFSYRSTDTQYF
TRBJ2-5 TRBV4-3 few 18 TRBD1 TGCGCCAGCAGCCAGCTCAGGACAGGACTGCCTTCCCAAGAGACCCAGTACTTC CASSQLRTGLPSQETQYF
TRBJ2-1 TRBV12-3/TRBV12-4 NA 14 NA TGTGCCAGCAGTACGGTCCAATCCTACAATGAGCAGTTCTTC CASSTVQSYNEQFF
TRBJ2-2 TRBV10-3 NA 13 NA TGTGCCATCAGTTTGGGGTACACCGGGGAGCTGTTTTTT CAISLGYTGELFF
TRBJ2-5 TRBV12-3/TRBV12-4 NA 13 TRBD2 TGTGCCAGCAGGTTAGCGGGGGCAGAGACCCAGTACTTC CASRLAGAETQYF
TRBJ2-5 TRBV4-1 many 16 TRBD1 TGCGCCAGCAGCCAAGGGTTGGGGACAGGGGAAGAGACCCAGTACTTC CASSQGLGTGEETQYF
TRBJ2-6 TRBV5-1 NA 18 NA TGCGCCAGCAGCTTGGTGGGACAACCTAGCTCTGGGGCCAACGTCCTGACTTTC CASSLVGQPSSGANVLTF